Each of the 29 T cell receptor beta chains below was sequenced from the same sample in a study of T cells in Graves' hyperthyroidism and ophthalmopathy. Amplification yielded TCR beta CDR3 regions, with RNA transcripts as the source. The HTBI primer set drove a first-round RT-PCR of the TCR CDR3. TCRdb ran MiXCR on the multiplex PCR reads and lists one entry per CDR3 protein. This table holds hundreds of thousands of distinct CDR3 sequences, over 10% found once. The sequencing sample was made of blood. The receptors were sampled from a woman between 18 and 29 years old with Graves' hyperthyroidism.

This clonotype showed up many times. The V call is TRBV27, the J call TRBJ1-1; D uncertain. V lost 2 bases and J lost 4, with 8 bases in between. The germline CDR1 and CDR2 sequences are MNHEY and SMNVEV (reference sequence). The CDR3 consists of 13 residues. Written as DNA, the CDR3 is TGTGCCAGCAGTTTACTGGGCCTCACTGAAGCTTTCTTT. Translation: CASSLLGLTEAFF.

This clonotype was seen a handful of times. CDR3 residues: CATSSTDRSPNEQFF. CDR3 bases: TGTGCCACCAGCAGTACCGACAGGTCCCCCAATGAGCAGTTCTTC. V usage is TRBV15 and J usage is TRBJ2-1; possible D gene TRBD1, 6 bases. The germline V and J ends were trimmed by 3 bases and 6 bases, with 15 bases remaining between them. The CDR3 sequence is 15 residues long. Per the germline V gene, CDR1 is LNHNV and CDR2 is YYDKDF (reference sequence).

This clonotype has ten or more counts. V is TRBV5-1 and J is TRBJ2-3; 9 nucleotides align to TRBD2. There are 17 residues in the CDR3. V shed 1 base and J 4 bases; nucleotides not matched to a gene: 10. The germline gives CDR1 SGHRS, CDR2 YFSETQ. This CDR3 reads CASSLRLTSGSADTQYF. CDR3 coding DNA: TGCGCCAGCAGCTTGCGTTTGACTAGCGGTTCAGCAGATACGCAGTATTTT.

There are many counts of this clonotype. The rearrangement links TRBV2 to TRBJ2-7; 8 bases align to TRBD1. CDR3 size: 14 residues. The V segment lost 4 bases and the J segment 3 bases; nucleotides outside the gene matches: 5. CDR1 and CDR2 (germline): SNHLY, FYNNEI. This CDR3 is CASSGTGPFYEQYF. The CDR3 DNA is TGTGCCAGCAGTGGGACAGGGCCCTTCTACGAGCAGTACTTC.

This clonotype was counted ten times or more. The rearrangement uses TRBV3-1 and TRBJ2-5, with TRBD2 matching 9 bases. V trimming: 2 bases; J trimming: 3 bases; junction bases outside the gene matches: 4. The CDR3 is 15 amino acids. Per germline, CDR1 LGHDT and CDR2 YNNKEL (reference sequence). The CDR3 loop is CASSQPGTSKETQYF. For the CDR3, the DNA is TGTGCCAGCAGCCAACCGGGGACTAGCAAAGAGACCCAGTACTTC.

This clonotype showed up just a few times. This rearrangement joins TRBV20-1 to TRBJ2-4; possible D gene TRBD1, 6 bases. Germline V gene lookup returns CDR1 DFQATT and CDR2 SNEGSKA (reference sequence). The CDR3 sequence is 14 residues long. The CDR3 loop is CSAYSGAAKNIQYF. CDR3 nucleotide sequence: TGCAGCGCATATTCAGGGGCAGCCAAAAACATTCAGTACTTC.

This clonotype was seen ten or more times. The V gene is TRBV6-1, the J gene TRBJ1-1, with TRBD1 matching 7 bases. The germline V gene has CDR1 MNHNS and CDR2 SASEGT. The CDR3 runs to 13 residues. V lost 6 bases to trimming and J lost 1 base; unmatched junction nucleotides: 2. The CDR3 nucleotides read TGTGCCAGCAGACAGGGGCGGAACACTGAAGCTTTCTTT. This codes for CASRQGRNTEAFF.

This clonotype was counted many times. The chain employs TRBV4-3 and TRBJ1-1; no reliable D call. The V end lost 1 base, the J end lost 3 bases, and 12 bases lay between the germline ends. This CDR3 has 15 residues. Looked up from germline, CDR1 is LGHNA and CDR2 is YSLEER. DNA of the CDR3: TGCGCCAGCAGCCAAGGGATTCTTCAGGACACTGAAGCTTTCTTT. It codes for CASSQGILQDTEAFF.

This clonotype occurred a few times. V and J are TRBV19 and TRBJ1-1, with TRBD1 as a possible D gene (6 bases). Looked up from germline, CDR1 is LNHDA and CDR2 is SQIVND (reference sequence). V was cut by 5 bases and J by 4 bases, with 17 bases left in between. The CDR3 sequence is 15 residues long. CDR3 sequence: CASSAAGVTFTEAFF. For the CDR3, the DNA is TGTGCCAGTAGTGCGGCAGGGGTAACATTCACTGAAGCTTTCTTT.

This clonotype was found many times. DNA of the CDR3: TGTGCCAGCAGTTTAGAGGGACTAGCGGACCTTTACAATGAGCAGTTCTTC. It codes for CASSLEGLADLYNEQFF. The V call is TRBV28, the J call TRBJ2-1, with 11 bases identical to TRBD2. The CDR3 sequence is 17 residues long. The ends lost 2 bases at V and 4 bases at J; junction bases unmatched: 7. CDR1 and CDR2 (germline): MDHEN, SYDVKM.

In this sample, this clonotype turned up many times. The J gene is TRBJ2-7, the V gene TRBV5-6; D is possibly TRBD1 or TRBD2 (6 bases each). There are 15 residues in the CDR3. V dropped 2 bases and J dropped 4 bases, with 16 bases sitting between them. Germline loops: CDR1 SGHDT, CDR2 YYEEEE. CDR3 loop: CASSLTGGHQYEQYF. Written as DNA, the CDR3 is TGTGCCAGCAGCTTAACCGGGGGCCACCAATACGAGCAGTACTTC.

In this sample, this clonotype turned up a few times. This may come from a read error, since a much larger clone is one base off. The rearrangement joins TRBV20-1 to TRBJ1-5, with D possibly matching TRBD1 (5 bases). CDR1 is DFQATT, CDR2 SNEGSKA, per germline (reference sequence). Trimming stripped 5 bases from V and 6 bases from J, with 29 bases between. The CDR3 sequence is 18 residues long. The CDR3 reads CSAFSLYRQPDMVQPQHF. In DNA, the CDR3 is TGCAGTGCTTTTTCCCTCTACAGACAGCCCGATATGGTTCAGCCCCAGCATTTT.

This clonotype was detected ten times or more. The CDR3 coding sequence is TGCAGTGCTAGTATGTTTCTAGTAGCCCACGAGCAGTACTTC. As protein: CSASMFLVAHEQYF. V gene TRBV20-1 combines with J gene TRBJ2-7; D gene uncertain. With 3 bases removed from V and 5 bases from J, the gap between germline ends came to 17 bases. The germline V gene encodes CDR1 DFQATT and CDR2 SNEGSKA (reference sequence). CDR3 length: 14 amino acids.

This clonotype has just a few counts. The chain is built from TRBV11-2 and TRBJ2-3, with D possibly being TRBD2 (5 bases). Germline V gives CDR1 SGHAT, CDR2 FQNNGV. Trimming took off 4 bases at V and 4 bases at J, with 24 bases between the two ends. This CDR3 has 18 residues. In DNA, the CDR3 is TGTGCCAGCAGCTCAGAGGGCGAGACGGGAACCCTCGCAGATACGCAGTATTTT. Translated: CASSSEGETGTLADTQYF.

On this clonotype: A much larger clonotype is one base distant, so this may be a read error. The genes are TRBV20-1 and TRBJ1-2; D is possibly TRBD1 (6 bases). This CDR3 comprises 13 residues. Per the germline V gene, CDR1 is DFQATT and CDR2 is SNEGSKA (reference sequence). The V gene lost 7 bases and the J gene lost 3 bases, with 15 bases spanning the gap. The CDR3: CSGLQGMDYGYTF. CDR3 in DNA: TGCAGTGGCCTACAGGGAATGGACTATGGCTACACCTTC.

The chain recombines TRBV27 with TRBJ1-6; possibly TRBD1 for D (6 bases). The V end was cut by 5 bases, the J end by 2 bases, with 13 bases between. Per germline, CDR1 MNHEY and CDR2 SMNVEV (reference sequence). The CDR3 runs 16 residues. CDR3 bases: TGTGCCAGCAGTCAGGGGACTGTAGCCTATAATTCACCCCTCCACTTT. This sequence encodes CASSQGTVAYNSPLHF.

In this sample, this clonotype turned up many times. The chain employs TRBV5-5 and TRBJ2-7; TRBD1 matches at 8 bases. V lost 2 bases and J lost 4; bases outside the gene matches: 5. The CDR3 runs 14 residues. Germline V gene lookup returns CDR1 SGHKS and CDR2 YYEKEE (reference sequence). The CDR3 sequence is CASSFDQGAYEQYF. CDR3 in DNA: TGTGCCAGCAGCTTTGACCAGGGGGCTTACGAGCAGTACTTC.

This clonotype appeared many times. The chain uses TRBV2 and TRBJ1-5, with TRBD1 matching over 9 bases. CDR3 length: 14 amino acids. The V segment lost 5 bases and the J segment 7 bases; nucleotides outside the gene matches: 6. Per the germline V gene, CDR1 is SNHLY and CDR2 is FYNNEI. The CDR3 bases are TGTGCCAGCAGTCCGGACAGGGGTGGCCAGCCCCAGCATTTT. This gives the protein CASSPDRGGQPQHF.

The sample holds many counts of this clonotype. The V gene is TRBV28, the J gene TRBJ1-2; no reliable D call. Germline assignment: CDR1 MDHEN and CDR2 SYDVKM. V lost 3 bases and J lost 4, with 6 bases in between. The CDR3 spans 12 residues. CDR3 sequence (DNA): TGTGCCAGCAGTTTCGAGGCCTATGGCTACACCTTC. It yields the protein CASSFEAYGYTF.

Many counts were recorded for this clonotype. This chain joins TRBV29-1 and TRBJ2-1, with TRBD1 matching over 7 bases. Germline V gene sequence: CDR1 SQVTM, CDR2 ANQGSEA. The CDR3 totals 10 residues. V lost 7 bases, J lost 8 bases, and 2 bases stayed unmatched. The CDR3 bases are TGCAGCGGACAGGGCCATGAGCAGTTCTTC. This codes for CSGQGHEQFF.

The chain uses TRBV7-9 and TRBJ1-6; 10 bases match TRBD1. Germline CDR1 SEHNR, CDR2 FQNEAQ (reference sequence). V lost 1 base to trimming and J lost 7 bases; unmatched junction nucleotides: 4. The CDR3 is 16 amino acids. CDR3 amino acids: CASSLVGTGENSPLHF. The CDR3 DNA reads TGTGCCAGCAGCTTAGTTGGGACAGGGGAGAATTCACCCCTCCACTTT.

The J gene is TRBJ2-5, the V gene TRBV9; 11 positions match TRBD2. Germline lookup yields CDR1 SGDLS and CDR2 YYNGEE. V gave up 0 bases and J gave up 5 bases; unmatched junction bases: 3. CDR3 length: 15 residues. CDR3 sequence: CASSVESSGRETQYF. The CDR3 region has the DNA TGTGCCAGCAGCGTAGAATCTAGCGGGAGGGAGACCCAGTACTTC.

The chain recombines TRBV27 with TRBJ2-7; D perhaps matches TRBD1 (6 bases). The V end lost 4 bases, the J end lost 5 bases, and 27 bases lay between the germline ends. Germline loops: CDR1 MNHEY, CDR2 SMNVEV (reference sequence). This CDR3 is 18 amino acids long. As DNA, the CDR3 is TGTGCCAGCAGTTCCCTACCCCCGACGACAGGTCCATGGGACGAGCAGTACTTC. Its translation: CASSSLPPTTGPWDEQYF.

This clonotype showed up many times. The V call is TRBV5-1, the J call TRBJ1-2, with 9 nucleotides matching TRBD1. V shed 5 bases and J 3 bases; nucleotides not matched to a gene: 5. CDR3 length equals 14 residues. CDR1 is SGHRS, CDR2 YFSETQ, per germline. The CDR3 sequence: CASRYRGQDYGYTF. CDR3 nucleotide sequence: TGCGCCAGCAGGTACAGGGGGCAAGACTATGGCTACACCTTC.

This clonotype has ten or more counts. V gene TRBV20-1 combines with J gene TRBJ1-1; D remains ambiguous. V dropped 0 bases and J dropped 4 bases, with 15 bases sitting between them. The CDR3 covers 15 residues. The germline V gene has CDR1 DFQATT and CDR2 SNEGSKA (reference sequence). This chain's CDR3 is CSARDDRHLTTEAFF. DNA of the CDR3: TGCAGTGCTAGAGACGATAGACACCTAACCACTGAAGCTTTCTTT.

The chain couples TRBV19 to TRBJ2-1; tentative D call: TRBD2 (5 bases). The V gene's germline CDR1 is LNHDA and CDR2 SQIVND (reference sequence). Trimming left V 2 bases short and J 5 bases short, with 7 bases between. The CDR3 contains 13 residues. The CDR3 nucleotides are TGTGCCAGTAGTATACCGGAGGACAATGAGCAGTTCTTC. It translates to CASSIPEDNEQFF.

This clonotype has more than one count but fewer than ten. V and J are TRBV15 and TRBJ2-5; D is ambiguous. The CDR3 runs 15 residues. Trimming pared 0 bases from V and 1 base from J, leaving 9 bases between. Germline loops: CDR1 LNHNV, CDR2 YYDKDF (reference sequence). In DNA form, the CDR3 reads TGTGCCACCAGCAGAGATTCTTCAAGCCAAGAGACCCAGTACTTC. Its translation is CATSRDSSSQETQYF.

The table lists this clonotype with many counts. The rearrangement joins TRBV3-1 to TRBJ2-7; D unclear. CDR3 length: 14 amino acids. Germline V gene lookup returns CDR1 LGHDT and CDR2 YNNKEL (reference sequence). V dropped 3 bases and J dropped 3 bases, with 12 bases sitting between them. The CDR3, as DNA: TGTGCCAGCAGCCACAGGATCGAGGACTACGAGCAGTACTTC. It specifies CASSHRIEDYEQYF.

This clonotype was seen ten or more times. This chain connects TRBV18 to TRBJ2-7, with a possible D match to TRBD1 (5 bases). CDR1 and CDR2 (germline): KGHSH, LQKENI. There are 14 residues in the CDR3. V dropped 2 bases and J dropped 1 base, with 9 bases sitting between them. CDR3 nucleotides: TGTGCCAGCTCACCAGGGGCGTCGTCCTACGAGCAGTACTTC. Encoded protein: CASSPGASSYEQYF.